These 8 T cell receptor beta chains came from one sample sequenced in a study of PD-L1 blockade in urothelial cancer. Measured with immunoSEQ multiplex PCR; TCRdb has only the in-frame clones, and not every one. The repertoire holds 55,000 to 85,000 clones, with roughly 91% as singletons. The sample in question was PBMCs, obtained around atezolizumab (anti-PD-L1) treatment. The receptors were gathered from a man in his 60s with urothelial cancer.

This clone was observed a single time. The genes are TRBV5-4 and TRBJ2-5; D perhaps matches TRBD1 (6 bases). The CDR3 is made up of 16 amino acids. V was clipped by 1 base and J by 9 bases, with 22 bases between them. Per the germline V gene, CDR1 is SGHNT and CDR2 is YYREEE (reference sequence). In nucleotides, the CDR3 is TGTGCCAGCAGCTTGAGGACAGCGCCAACCTTGGGGGCCCAGTACTTC. Translated: CASSLRTAPTLGAQYF.

The chain links TRBV9 to TRBJ2-5; TRBD2 might be the D (5 bases). The CDR3 totals 14 residues. The V end lost 4 bases, the J end lost 2 bases, and 12 bases lay between the germline ends. Germline V gene lookup returns CDR1 SGDLS and CDR2 YYNGEE. CDR3 nucleotides: TGTGCCAGCAGCAAGCGAGCGGTACAAGAGACCCAGTACTTC. Translation gives CASSKRAVQETQYF. Filled out from reference TRBV9 and TRBJ2-5, the complete variable domain reads DSGVTQTPKHLITATGQRVTLRCSPRSGDLSVYWYQQSLDQGLQFLIQYYNGEERAKGNILERFSAQQFPDLHSELNLSSLELGDSALYFCASSKRAVQETQYFGPGTRLLVL.

The V call is TRBV28, the J call TRBJ2-1, with 14 positions matching TRBD2. With V trimmed by 5 bases and J by 7 bases, 10 bases remained unmatched. The CDR3 runs to 17 residues. Germline V CDR1 and CDR2: MDHEN, SYDVKM. The CDR3 DNA reads TGTGCCAGCAGTATTCCGGGGACTAGCGGGAGCAAGAATGAGCAGTTCTTC. Translating gives CASSIPGTSGSKNEQFF.

This sequence joins TRBV6-4 and TRBJ2-2; the D gene is possibly TRBD2 (6 bases). Germline assignment: CDR1 MRHNA and CDR2 SNTAGT. CDR3 length equals 14 residues. With 6 bases removed from V and 4 bases from J, the gap between germline ends came to 12 bases. CDR3 nucleotides: TGTGCCAGCAGCGCACTAGCCCGCACCGGGGAGCTGTTTTTT. Its protein product is CASSALARTGELFF.

The chain combines TRBV5-1 with TRBJ2-5; 8 bases are shared with TRBD2. This CDR3 region has 15 residues. Germline V gives CDR1 SGHRS, CDR2 YFSETQ. Unmatched junction bases numbered 9, after V lost 4 bases and J lost 4 bases. CDR3: CASSQSGGRLETQYF. The DNA for the CDR3 is TGCGCCAGCAGCCAGTCCGGCGGGAGGCTAGAGACCCAGTACTTC. The full variable domain, its missing parts supplied by reference TRBV5-1 and TRBJ2-5, is KAGVTQTPRYLIKTRGQQVTLSCSPISGHRSVSWYQQTPGQGLQFLFEYFSETQRNKGNFPGRFSGRQFSNSRSEMNVSTLELGDSALYLCASSQSGGRLETQYFGPGTRLLVL.

The rearrangement links TRBV27 to TRBJ2-3; 8 nucleotides agree with TRBD2. This CDR3 has 15 amino acids. CDR1 and CDR2 (germline): MNHEY, SMNVEV (reference sequence). With 10 bases clipped from V and 2 bases from J, the junction kept 11 bases outside the gene matches. This CDR3 is CATLGWRGATDTQYF. The CDR3 DNA is TGTGCCACCCTTGGGTGGCGGGGGGCCACAGATACGCAGTATTTT.

The genes are TRBV5-1 and TRBJ1-4; TRBD1 agrees at 9 bases. The germline gives CDR1 SGHRS, CDR2 YFSETQ. CDR3 length: 15 amino acids. Trimming took 3 bases from V and 5 from J; bases not matched to a gene: 5. For the CDR3, the DNA is TGCGCCAGCAGCTCCCCCGGGACAGGGAATGAAAAACTGTTTTTT. It encodes CASSSPGTGNEKLFF.

This clone was seen a single time. The V gene is TRBV7-9, the J gene TRBJ2-2; 9 bases line up with TRBD2. CDR1 is SEHNR and CDR2 is FQNEAQ in the germline V gene (reference sequence). J was trimmed by 2 bases and V by 6 bases; bases with no gene match: 7. The CDR3 length is 16 residues. The CDR3 nucleotides are TGTGCCAGCAGTCGTACTAGCGGGTTTAACACCGGGGAGCTGTTTTTT. Translated: CASSRTSGFNTGELFF.